This TCR beta chain was observed in a study of T cell responses to AZD1222 COVID-19 vaccine. Overall study context: It was second doses at about 4 or about 12 weeks that were pooled.

Data came from immunoSEQ multiplex PCR; TCRdb stores just in-frame clones and leaves some out. Here the sample spans some 150,000 clones, 93% being singletons. Germline values: CDR1 SGHNT, CDR2 YYREEE (reference sequence). The CDR3 is 15 amino acids. The germline V and J ends were trimmed by 0 bases and 8 bases, with 17 bases remaining between them. Whole-study results and caveats: Vaccine-associated CD4 TCRs ranged over spike, dominating at 160-218 and 743-854. Among spike-specific TCRs, nearly half reportedly target unmutated variant regions.

A note on this clone: Its specificity is not known.

The TCR comes from an adult in good health. V and J are TRBV5-4 and TRBJ1-2; maybe TRBD1 (6 bases). The sample here was peripheral blood, taken on day 0 of AZD1222 vaccination. DNA of the CDR3: TGTGCCAGCAGCTTGGGCGCCCGAACAGGGCCCGGCTACACCTTC. Translating it yields CASSLGARTGPGYTF.